This passage covers 18 T cell receptor beta chains from one sample sequenced in a study of PD-1 blockade in classical Hodgkin lymphoma. Stated time point: cycle 4 day 1 (C4D1), after 6 weeks of nivolumab. All trial patients relapsed after autologous stem cell transplantation. This table comes from immunoSEQ multiplex PCR, and its TCRdb copy is limited to in-frame clones, with some not included. The top ten clones hold 15% to 20% of a sample with under 130,000 clones, roughly 90% of them seen once. The starting material was peripheral blood mononuclear cells (PBMCs), obtained before the fourth cycle of nivolumab. The receptors were gathered from a human donor with classical Hodgkin lymphoma.

This clone has only one observation. V usage is TRBV19 and J usage is TRBJ1-2, with 8 bases aligning to TRBD1. The CDR3 spans 13 residues. V trimming: 7 bases; J trimming: 3 bases; junction bases outside the gene matches: 4. Germline V gene data show CDR1 as LNHDA and CDR2 as SQIVND (reference sequence). The CDR3 coding sequence is TGTGCCAGTAAGGACAGGGCTTACTATGGCTACACCTTC. Translation gives CASKDRAYYGYTF.

The V and J genes are TRBV27 and TRBJ1-3, with 7 bases identical to TRBD1. Germline CDR1 is MNHEY and CDR2 is SMNVEV (reference sequence). The CDR3 runs 15 residues. After removal of 6 bases from V and 2 bases from J, the junction contained 7 bases not matched to a gene. The CDR3 here is CASRSGTEPGNTIYF. CDR3 nucleotide sequence: TGTGCCAGCAGATCCGGGACAGAGCCTGGAAACACCATATATTTT.

The chain joins TRBV25-1 to TRBJ2-5, with 11 bases identical to TRBD2. The germline V gene encodes CDR1 MGHDK and CDR2 SYGVNS. CDR3 length: 15 amino acids. With V trimmed by 3 bases and J by 3 bases, 3 bases remained unmatched. The CDR3 here is CASSDPTSGKETQYF. The CDR3 DNA reads as TGTGCCAGCAGTGACCCGACTAGCGGGAAAGAGACCCAGTACTTC.

This chain connects TRBV27 to TRBJ2-3, with D unclear. V was clipped by 3 bases and J by 2 bases, with 9 bases between them. The V gene's germline CDR1 is MNHEY and CDR2 SMNVEV (reference sequence). CDR3 length: 14 residues. CDR3 residues: CASSFTETTDTQYF. In DNA, the CDR3 is TGTGCCAGCAGTTTCACAGAAACCACAGATACGCAGTATTTT.

This chain uses TRBV4-1 with TRBJ2-7; 11 bases line up with TRBD2. This CDR3 comprises 17 residues. The germline V gene encodes CDR1 MGHRA and CDR2 YSYEKL. Germline trimming cut 1 base from V and 4 bases from J; bases unmatched to any gene: 9. The CDR3 is CASSQGLTSGREYEQYF. The CDR3 region has the DNA TGCGCCAGCAGCCAAGGGTTAACTAGCGGGAGAGAGTACGAGCAGTACTTC.

V and J are TRBV6-5 and TRBJ2-5; D remains ambiguous. Germline-derived CDR1 and CDR2 are MNHEY and SVGAGI. There are 13 residues in the CDR3. V gave up 2 bases and J gave up 5 bases, with 9 bases separating them. The CDR3 bases are TGTGCCAGCAGTTACGACGTACGGGAGACCCAGTACTTC. Translation gives CASSYDVRETQYF.

V gene TRBV4-1 combines with J gene TRBJ2-2; 12 positions match TRBD2. The CDR3 runs to 17 residues. Germline V gives CDR1 MGHRA, CDR2 YSYEKL. V trimming: 4 bases; J trimming: 0 bases; junction bases outside the gene matches: 3. CDR3 nucleotide sequence: TGCGCCAGCAGCCCGAGGACTAGCGGGACGAACACCGGGGAGCTGTTTTTT. It yields the protein CASSPRTSGTNTGELFF.

The V call is TRBV10-2, the J call TRBJ2-3, with 10 bases lining up with TRBD2. The trim removed 10 bases at V and 0 bases at J, leaving 7 bases unmatched. The CDR3 covers 15 residues. Germline V gene lookup returns CDR1 WSHSY and CDR2 SAAADI. The CDR3: CATEREGQSTDTQYF. DNA of the CDR3: TGCGCCACAGAGCGGGAGGGCCAAAGCACAGATACGCAGTATTTT.

V is TRBV19 and J is TRBJ2-1; tentative D call: TRBD1 (6 bases). The V gene's germline CDR1 is LNHDA and CDR2 SQIVND (reference sequence). Between the trimmed V and J ends, which lost 3 bases and 4 bases, there was a span of 10 bases. This CDR3 is built from 14 residues. CDR3 sequence: CASSITGTYNEQFF. CDR3 DNA: TGTGCCAGTAGTATCACAGGGACATACAATGAGCAGTTCTTC.

The chain recombines TRBV4-3 with TRBJ2-1, with 14 bases fitting TRBD2. This CDR3 has 17 residues. Trimming took 3 bases from V and 6 from J; bases not matched to a gene: 7. Germline V gives CDR1 LGHNA, CDR2 YSLEER. CDR3 region: CASSHREGLAGVNEQFF. In nucleotides, the CDR3 is TGCGCCAGCAGCCATCGTGAGGGACTAGCGGGAGTCAATGAGCAGTTCTTC.

The rearrangement links TRBV6-5 to TRBJ1-1, with a possible D match to TRBD1 (5 bases). Germline assignment: CDR1 MNHEY and CDR2 SVGAGI. With 0 bases removed from V and 0 bases from J, the gap between germline ends came to 8 bases. This CDR3 is 15 amino acids long. The CDR3 region is CASSYSGRLNTEAFF. In DNA, the CDR3 is TGTGCCAGCAGTTACTCGGGACGGTTGAACACTGAAGCTTTCTTT.

The chain links TRBV19 to TRBJ2-1, with 10 bases fitting TRBD2. The CDR3 is made up of 16 amino acids. Germline V gene lookup returns CDR1 LNHDA and CDR2 SQIVND (reference sequence). The V gene end was trimmed by 7 bases and the J gene end by 6 bases; junction bases not matched to a gene: 12. The CDR3 sequence: CASTPDQLAGSNEQFF. CDR3 DNA sequence: TGTGCCAGTACTCCCGACCAACTAGCGGGAAGCAATGAGCAGTTCTTC.

The gene calls are TRBV10-3 and TRBJ2-3; maybe TRBD2 (6 bases). This CDR3 region has 12 residues. V lost 8 bases and J 4 bases, leaving 10 bases between the germline ends. From germline, CDR1 is ENHRY and CDR2 SYGVKD. The CDR3 region has the DNA TGTGCCATCGCCGGGGACTCAGATACGCAGTATTTT. This codes for CAIAGDSDTQYF.

The chain joins TRBV11-2 to TRBJ2-7, with a weak D call TRBD1 (6 bases). CDR3 length: 16 residues. V dropped 5 bases and J dropped 2 bases, with 19 bases sitting between them. Germline CDR1 reads SGHAT; CDR2 reads FQNNGV. CDR3 in amino acids: CASSGGRFVLPYEQYF. In DNA, the CDR3 is TGTGCCAGCAGCGGGGGCCGCTTTGTGCTACCCTACGAGCAGTACTTC.

V and J are TRBV6-6 and TRBJ1-5; D gene unclear. V lost 2 bases and J 3 bases, leaving 8 bases between the germline ends. CDR3 size: 14 residues. Germline lookup yields CDR1 MNHNY and CDR2 SVGAGI (reference sequence). The CDR3 is CASSYNPNNQPQHF. CDR3 sequence (DNA): TGTGCCAGCAGTTACAATCCAAACAATCAGCCCCAGCATTTT.

About this clone itself: Compared with germline, one end of the junction differs, possibly owing to a read error. The chain couples TRBV2 to TRBJ2-1; D is uncertain. The CDR3 has 13 residues. In germline, CDR1 is SNHLY, CDR2 FYNNEI. As DNA, the CDR3 is TGTGCCAGCACTGAACATCGCGTCGGTGAGCAGTTCTTC. This sequence encodes CASTEHRVGEQFF.

This clone was recorded once. The chain carries TRBV27 and TRBJ1-1; the match to TRBD1 covers 10 bases. Germline V gene lookup returns CDR1 MNHEY and CDR2 SMNVEV (reference sequence). V shed 8 bases and J 2 bases; nucleotides not matched to a gene: 17. This CDR3 contains 18 residues. CDR3 in amino acids: CASALRPPGTGVNTEAFF. The CDR3 nucleotides are TGTGCCAGCGCTCTTCGCCCCCCCGGGACAGGGGTAAACACTGAAGCTTTCTTT.

The rearrangement uses TRBV5-8 and TRBJ1-1; D is perhaps TRBD1 (5 bases). The germline V and J ends were trimmed by 3 bases and 1 base, with 16 bases remaining between them. CDR1 and CDR2 from the germline V gene are SGHTS and YDEGEE. The CDR3 covers 16 residues. The CDR3 coding sequence is TGTGCCAGCAGCTGGAAAGGTTGGGGCACGAACACTGAAGCTTTCTTT. Translation gives CASSWKGWGTNTEAFF.